This is a list of T cell receptor beta chains from one sample in a study of control samples from healthy donors and cancer patients. Method: immunoSEQ multiplex PCR; TCRdb's copy keeps in-frame clones and lacks some. The sample contains about 120,000 clones, more than 75% of which appear only once. Sequenced input: blood. The source is a woman in her 70s in good health. CDR3s leave out the opening cysteine and the closing phenylalanine or tryptophan. The order of the fields is CDR3 protein, V gene.

ASSQVLRGTRLDEKLF,TRBV3-1/TRBV3-2
ASSERQETQY,TRBV10-2
ASRPRTVSYEQY,TRBV2
ASRAVRNTGELF,TRBV19
ASSLEGGMSYEQY,TRBV7-8
ASTYGQLGEAF,TRBV6-6
ASSFSSGTGIKSSYEQY,TRBV5-1
ASSSVGDQPQH,TRBV7-9
SVVQGSSTDTQY,TRBV29-1
ASSPRRSLEAF,TRBV7-2
ASSAGVGYGYT,TRBV5-6
ASKWGTGVYEQY,TRBV5-6
ASRPGNTEAF,TRBV2
ASSLAGRATDTQY,TRBV5-8
ASSSRGATNEKLF,TRBV5-8
ASSERQGLSPLH,TRBV2
ASSGDSRNEQF,TRBV7-3
ASSFPGLQGGGTGELF,TRBV7-2
ASSDGPSGHHYGYT,TRBV7-8
ASSQMIGTDSNEQY,TRBV18
ASSQDLRAEAF,TRBV3-1/TRBV3-2
ASSPLKTRGADTQY,TRBV5-5
ASSQDIRQPQH,TRBV4-2
ASSPGGGGAYNEQF,TRBV7-3
ASSESSGTGVEKLF,TRBV10-2
AISARGDGTDTQY,TRBV10-3
ASSPSWGQPISYEQY,TRBV14
ASRPGGAGNEKLF,TRBV7-3
ASSDSSDTGELF,TRBV6-4
ASSRGQGLETQY,TRBV18
ASSDREQPQH,TRBV19
ASGGRGLQDQPQH,TRBV2
ASSLGGSTNEKLF,TRBV5-4
ASSYSAGGSYEQY,TRBV6-2/TRBV6-3
ATSDNRGIGELF,TRBV24-1
ASSQDQYQRGNNEQF,TRBV4-3
ASSYTGQGPQH,TRBV6-5
AISTGMNTEAF,TRBV10-3
ATVPGPGLHGYT,TRBV10-3
ASSLIPHGADTEAF,TRBV7-3
ASSQNTLGTGD,TRBV12-3/TRBV12-4
ASSPPKRADTEAF,TRBV7-9
ASSNSGTGVRGGYT,TRBV19
ASSLFGSALEKLF,TRBV5-8
ASSLFGGGSTDTQY,TRBV5-1
ATASGGQGAPGYT,TRBV10-3
ASSESRGPGELF,TRBV10-1
ASSIRGYSYNEQF,TRBV6-5
ASSVDGHPNYGYT,TRBV9
ASSLGRNGYT,TRBV12-3/TRBV12-4
ASSQESLAGIYNEQF,TRBV3-1/TRBV3-2
ASSVDLAGGHEQF,TRBV9
ASSSVQGLWGTDTQY,TRBV7-2
ASSMTVHEKLF,TRBV6-5
ASSATGQGRTEAF,TRBV9
ASSYDGAGEKLF,TRBV6-6
ASSIPGGATF,TRBV19
ASSLLLAEPNTGELF,TRBV27
ASSGATETQY,TRBV18
ASSLGPGPGETQY,TRBV5-1